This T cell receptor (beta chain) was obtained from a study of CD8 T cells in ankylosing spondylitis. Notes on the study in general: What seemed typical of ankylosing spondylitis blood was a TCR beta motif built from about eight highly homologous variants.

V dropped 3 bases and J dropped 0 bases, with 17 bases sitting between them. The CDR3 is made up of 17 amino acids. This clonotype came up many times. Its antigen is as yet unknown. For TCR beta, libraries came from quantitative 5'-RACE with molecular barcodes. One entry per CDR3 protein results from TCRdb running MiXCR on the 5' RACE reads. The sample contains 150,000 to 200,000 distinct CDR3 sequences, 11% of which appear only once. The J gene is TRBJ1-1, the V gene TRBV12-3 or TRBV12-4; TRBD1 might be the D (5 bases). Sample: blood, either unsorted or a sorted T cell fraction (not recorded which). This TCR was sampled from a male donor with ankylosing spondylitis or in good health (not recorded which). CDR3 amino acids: CASSLLGTQTMNTEAFF. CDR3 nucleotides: TGTGCCAGCAGTTTGCTCGGGACTCAAACCATGAACACTGAAGCTTTCTTT.